This T cell receptor (beta chain) was identified in a study of CD8 T cells in Susac syndrome (dated by TCRdb to between 2018 and 2021). A note on the overall study: Among the sequenced Susac syndrome patients, about 6 had clinically active disease and fewer than 10 were in clinical remission. Susac syndrome patients were therapy-naive, on corticosteroids (some also receiving IVIg), or on IVIg alone at blood withdrawal. The study used repertoire sequencing to test whether antigen drove CD8+ T cell activation and differentiation in Susac syndrome.

The paper's findings and limits, for the study overall: No clonal expansion was detected in the CD4+ T cell repertoire of Susac syndrome patients. The number of individuals in the TCR sequencing and HLA analysis was recognized as being relatively small.

On this clonotype: Its antigen remains undetermined. Base qualities were left out, and no much larger clone turns up one base away.

V is reduced by 0 bases and J by 4 bases, leaving a spacing of 10 bases between them. The germline V gene specifies MNHEY as CDR1 and SVGAGI as CDR2. The CDR3 runs 14 amino acids, cysteine and phenylalanine included. Of the read, only the CDR3 DNA is kept; its 42 bases are in frame from base 1. RNA was extracted with the RNeasy kit and roughly 0.45 to 1 ug was reverse transcribed using random hexamers. The immunoSEQ multiplex PCR assay, which covers 54 Vbeta and 13 Jbeta segments, was used to amplify TCR beta CDR3 regions. To correct PCR amplification bias, a synthetic template baseline was used for both primer optimization and computational correction. Processing in the source paper ran as follows. Only productive sequences were kept, with reads annotated to V, D and J genes according to IMGT and analyzed in immunoSEQ Analyzer. Clonality was computed as one minus Shannon entropy normalized by log2 of the number of productive unique sequences. For each patient and control, public and private clones were evaluated among the 100 most prevalent clones. Susac-specific clones were defined as absent from healthy and MS cohorts, about 1,100 published viral clones and other ImmuneACCESS disease sequences. TCRdb passed the public sequencing reads through fastp at Q25 and MiXCR, retaining productive beta sequences. Rows with one shared CDR3 protein collapse into an entry with the most common genes and DNA. TCRdb's processing, not the authors', yielded these V and J calls. The sample table holds over 100,000 distinct CDR3 sequences, of which roughly 95% were seen once. Less than 0.15% of the sample is held by the ten biggest clonotypes.

Peripheral blood CD8+ and CD4+ T cells from healthy donors, Susac syndrome patients and multiple sclerosis patients were profiled using high-throughput TCR beta sequencing. The Susac syndrome patients fulfilled recently defined diagnostic criteria for either definite or probable disease. Bulk CD8+ and CD4+ T cells were purified by magnetic negative isolation, while CD8+ TEMRA cells were enriched using FACS. Blood was collected in EDTA tubes and processed within 24 hours, with PBMCs isolated through density gradient centrifugation. PBMCs intended for TCR sequencing were cryopreserved in liquid nitrogen and were subsequently thawed in a 37 degrees C water bath. The sorted or isolated CD4+, CD8+ and CD8+ TEMRA cells reached a purity of at least 90%.

This sequence was found in a human donor with Susac syndrome. The chain joins TRBV6-5 to TRBJ2-7; the D gene cannot be named for sure. The sequenced material came from CD4+ T cells from PBMCs. The CDR3 is CASSYSRSIYEQYF. The DNA reads as follows: TGTGCCAGCAGTTACTCGAGATCTATTTACGAGCAGTACTTC.